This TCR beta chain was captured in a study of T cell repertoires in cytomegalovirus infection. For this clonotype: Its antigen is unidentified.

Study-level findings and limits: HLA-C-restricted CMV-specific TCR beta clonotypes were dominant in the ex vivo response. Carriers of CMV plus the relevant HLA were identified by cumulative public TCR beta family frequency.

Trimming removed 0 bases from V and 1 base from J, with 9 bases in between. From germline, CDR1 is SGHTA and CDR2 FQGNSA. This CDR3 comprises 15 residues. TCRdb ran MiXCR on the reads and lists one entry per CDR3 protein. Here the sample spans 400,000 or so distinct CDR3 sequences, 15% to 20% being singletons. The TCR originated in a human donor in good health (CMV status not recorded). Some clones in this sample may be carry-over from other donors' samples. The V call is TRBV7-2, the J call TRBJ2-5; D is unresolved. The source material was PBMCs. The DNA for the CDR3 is TGTGCCAGCAGCTTAGCAATCGGCGGCCAAGAGACCCAGTACTTC. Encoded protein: CASSLAIGGQETQYF.